This T cell receptor beta chain was retrieved from a study of PD-L1 blockade in urothelial cancer. Overall study context: Blood was tested 3 weeks (second dose) and 6 weeks into treatment. General study findings and limits: Blood clones associated with the tumor expanded more at 3 weeks in durable-benefit patients.

As for this clone: The target antigen is unknown.

Deletions cut 3 bases from V and 4 bases from J, with 15 bases between. The CDR3 has 15 amino acids. Germline V gene sequence: CDR1 SGHDT, CDR2 YYEEEE. Patients' cancers were locally advanced or metastatic urothelial carcinomas. Into every PCR, synthetic TCR analog templates were spiked. The method was immunoSEQ multiplex PCR; TCRdb's version includes in-frame clones alone and lacks a portion of them. Among roughly 100,000 clones listed, under 85% were seen once. The J gene is TRBJ2-3, the V gene TRBV5-6, with unresolved D. This clonotype was obtained from a man between 45 and 60 years old with urothelial cancer. The sequencing used PBMCs, collected around atezolizumab (anti-PD-L1) treatment. CDR3 coding DNA: TGTGCCAGCAGCTACCTGGGTGAGGTTCCAGATACGCAGTATTTT. This encodes CASSYLGEVPDTQYF.